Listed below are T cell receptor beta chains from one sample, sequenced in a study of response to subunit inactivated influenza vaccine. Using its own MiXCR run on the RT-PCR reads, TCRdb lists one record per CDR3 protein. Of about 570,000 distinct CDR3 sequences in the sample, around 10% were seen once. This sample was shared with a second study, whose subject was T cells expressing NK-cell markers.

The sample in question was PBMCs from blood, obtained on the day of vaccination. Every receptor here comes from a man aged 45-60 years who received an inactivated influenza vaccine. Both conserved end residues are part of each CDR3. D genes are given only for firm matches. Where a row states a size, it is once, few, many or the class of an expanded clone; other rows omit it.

cdr3_aa: CASRPARVSYEQYF
cdr3_nt: TGTGCCAGCAGACCCGCCAGGGTCTCCTACGAGCAGTACTTC
j_call: TRBJ2-7
d_call: .
clone_size: .
v_call: TRBV6-2/TRBV6-3

cdr3_aa: CASSFWDSRSEAFF
cdr3_nt: TGTGCCAGCAGTTTTTGGGACAGCCGGTCTGAAGCTTTCTTT
j_call: TRBJ1-1
d_call: TRBD1
clone_size: .
v_call: TRBV27

cdr3_aa: CASSLGSGGAGEQFF
cdr3_nt: TGCGCCAGCAGCTTGGGCAGCGGGGGGGCAGGTGAGCAGTTCTTC
j_call: TRBJ2-1
d_call: TRBD2
clone_size: .
v_call: TRBV5-1

cdr3_aa: CASSQETDGDTQYF
cdr3_nt: TGCGCCAGCAGCCAAGAGACAGACGGAGATACGCAGTATTTT
j_call: TRBJ2-3
d_call: .
clone_size: few
v_call: TRBV4-3

cdr3_aa: CASSDARGPYNEQFF
cdr3_nt: TGTGCCAGCAGTGATGCGCGGGGGCCATACAATGAGCAGTTCTTC
j_call: TRBJ2-1
d_call: .
clone_size: .
v_call: TRBV25-1

cdr3_aa: CASMGAGGAEANYGYTF
cdr3_nt: TGTGCCAGCATGGGGGCAGGGGGCGCCGAAGCTAACTATGGCTACACCTTC
j_call: TRBJ1-2
d_call: TRBD1
clone_size: .
v_call: TRBV6-2/TRBV6-3

cdr3_aa: CASSYSRGSPYEQYF
cdr3_nt: TGTGCCAGCAGTTACTCGAGAGGGAGCCCCTACGAGCAGTACTTC
j_call: TRBJ2-7
d_call: .
clone_size: few
v_call: TRBV6-5

cdr3_aa: CASSRDQEEEKLFF
cdr3_nt: TGTGCCAGCAGTCGGGACCAAGAAGAGGAAAAACTGTTTTTT
j_call: TRBJ1-4
d_call: .
clone_size: few
v_call: TRBV28

cdr3_aa: CASRGTPTLVDEQFF
cdr3_nt: TGCGCCAGCAGAGGGACACCCACTCTAGTCGATGAGCAGTTCTTC
j_call: TRBJ2-1
d_call: .
clone_size: few
v_call: TRBV5-1

cdr3_aa: CASSFSDRGQNEQYF
cdr3_nt: TGCGCCAGCAGCTTCTCGGACAGGGGGCAGAACGAGCAGTACTTC
j_call: TRBJ2-7
d_call: TRBD1
clone_size: .
v_call: TRBV5-1

cdr3_aa: CASSYFGGGAVEQFF
cdr3_nt: TGTGCCAGCAGTTACTTCGGAGGGGGGGCGGTTGAGCAGTTCTTC
j_call: TRBJ2-1
d_call: .
clone_size: .
v_call: TRBV6-2/TRBV6-3

cdr3_aa: CAISARPSSYEQYF
cdr3_nt: TGTGCCATCAGTGCCAGGCCCTCCTCCTACGAGCAGTACTTC
j_call: TRBJ2-7
d_call: .
clone_size: .
v_call: TRBV10-3

cdr3_aa: CASSAGPYRSQNIQYF
cdr3_nt: TGTGCCAGCAGTGCCGGCCCGTACCGTTCCCAAAACATTCAGTACTTC
j_call: TRBJ2-4
d_call: .
clone_size: .
v_call: TRBV2

cdr3_aa: CASSPRSPGTVVDEQFF
cdr3_nt: TGTGCCAGCAGCCCCAGGAGTCCAGGGACAGTAGTTGATGAGCAGTTCTTC
j_call: TRBJ2-1
d_call: TRBD1
clone_size: few
v_call: TRBV28

cdr3_aa: CATKNEETQYF
cdr3_nt: TGTGCCACTAAAAACGAGGAGACCCAGTACTTC
j_call: TRBJ2-5
d_call: .
clone_size: many
v_call: TRBV10-3

cdr3_aa: CASARGMFGNTIYF
cdr3_nt: TGTGCCAGCGCCCGGGGGATGTTTGGAAACACCATATATTTT
j_call: TRBJ1-3
d_call: .
clone_size: many
v_call: TRBV7-2

cdr3_aa: CASSGDSRREQYF
cdr3_nt: TGTGCCAGCTCAGGGGACTCGCGGCGCGAGCAGTACTTC
j_call: TRBJ2-7
d_call: .
clone_size: .
v_call: TRBV18

cdr3_aa: CASSLNGGRPWEQFF
cdr3_nt: TGCGCCAGCAGCTTGAACGGGGGGCGGCCTTGGGAGCAGTTCTTC
j_call: TRBJ2-1
d_call: .
clone_size: .
v_call: TRBV5-1

cdr3_aa: CASRNRDSEAFF
cdr3_nt: TGTGCCAGCAGGAACCGGGACAGTGAAGCTTTCTTT
j_call: TRBJ1-1
d_call: TRBD1
clone_size: .
v_call: TRBV12-3/TRBV12-4

cdr3_aa: CASSLTSGGVNIQYF
cdr3_nt: TGTGCCAGCAGTTTAACTAGCGGGGGGGTTAACATTCAGTACTTC
j_call: TRBJ2-4
d_call: TRBD2
clone_size: many
v_call: TRBV12-3/TRBV12-4

cdr3_aa: CSVGVGNTIYF
cdr3_nt: TGCAGCGTAGGGGTTGGAAACACCATATATTTT
j_call: TRBJ1-3
d_call: .
clone_size: once
v_call: TRBV29-1

cdr3_aa: CSASSGTRISYEQYF
cdr3_nt: TGCAGTGCTAGTTCCGGGACTAGGATCTCCTACGAGCAGTACTTC
j_call: TRBJ2-7
d_call: TRBD2
clone_size: .
v_call: TRBV20-1

cdr3_aa: CSVQGPGNNQPQHF
cdr3_nt: TGCAGCGTTCAGGGGCCGGGAAACAATCAGCCCCAGCATTTT
j_call: TRBJ1-5
d_call: .
clone_size: many
v_call: TRBV29-1

cdr3_aa: CASSPTGGFLNEQFF
cdr3_nt: TGTGCCAGCAGTCCCACAGGGGGCTTTTTGAATGAGCAGTTCTTC
j_call: TRBJ2-1
d_call: TRBD1
clone_size: few
v_call: TRBV27

cdr3_aa: CASCRLAAYNEQFF
cdr3_nt: TGTGCCAGCTGTCGACTAGCGGCCTACAATGAGCAGTTCTTC
j_call: TRBJ2-1
d_call: TRBD2
clone_size: .
v_call: TRBV27

cdr3_aa: CASSRVNRANYGYTF
cdr3_nt: TGTGCCAGCAGCCGAGTTAACAGGGCCAACTATGGCTACACCTTC
j_call: TRBJ1-2
d_call: .
clone_size: few
v_call: TRBV3-1

cdr3_aa: CASSQNLRGTDTQYF
cdr3_nt: TGTGCCAGCAGCCAGAACCTCAGGGGTACAGATACGCAGTATTTT
j_call: TRBJ2-3
d_call: .
clone_size: .
v_call: TRBV6-1

cdr3_aa: CSVEQGSRYTGELFF
cdr3_nt: TGCAGCGTTGAACAGGGTTCCCGGTACACCGGGGAGCTGTTTTTT
j_call: TRBJ2-2
d_call: .
clone_size: .
v_call: TRBV29-1

cdr3_aa: CSARRDISYGYTF
cdr3_nt: TGCAGTGCTAGGCGGGACATCTCCTATGGCTACACCTTC
j_call: TRBJ1-2
d_call: .
clone_size: few
v_call: TRBV20-1

cdr3_aa: CSVARKQGTIWLAGGNEQFF
cdr3_nt: TGCAGCGTCGCCAGAAAGCAGGGTACGATATGGCTAGCGGGAGGTAATGAGCAGTTCTTC
j_call: TRBJ2-1
d_call: TRBD2
clone_size: many
v_call: TRBV29-1

cdr3_aa: CAISEASGGVNNEQFF
cdr3_nt: TGTGCCATCAGTGAGGCTAGCGGGGGGGTAAACAATGAGCAGTTCTTC
j_call: TRBJ2-1
d_call: TRBD2
clone_size: .
v_call: TRBV10-3

cdr3_aa: CSARDPSGGPSYNEQFF
cdr3_nt: TGCAGTGCTAGAGATCCCAGCGGGGGGCCCTCCTACAATGAGCAGTTCTTC
j_call: TRBJ2-1
d_call: TRBD2
clone_size: few
v_call: TRBV20-1

cdr3_aa: CATSRVRTSGTTDTQYF
cdr3_nt: TGTGCCACCAGCAGAGTCAGGACTAGCGGGACAACAGATACGCAGTATTTT
j_call: TRBJ2-3
d_call: TRBD2
clone_size: few
v_call: TRBV15

cdr3_aa: CASSFGQIEAFF
cdr3_nt: TGTGCCAGCAGCTTTGGACAAATTGAAGCTTTCTTT
j_call: TRBJ1-1
d_call: .
clone_size: many
v_call: TRBV7-9

cdr3_aa: CASSYRTGTLGQETQYF
cdr3_nt: TGTGCCAGCAGTTACAGAACCGGGACCCTAGGCCAAGAGACCCAGTACTTC
j_call: TRBJ2-5
d_call: .
clone_size: .
v_call: TRBV6-2/TRBV6-3